A selection of T cell receptor beta chains follows, all from one sample in a study of shared clonotypes between healthy human individuals. The protocol was immunoSEQ multiplex PCR, while the TCRdb copy is restricted to in-frame clones and leaves out a portion. The sample has about 1 million clones; around 74% are singletons. The sample taken for sequencing was memory CD4+ T cells sorted from blood. The receptor set was obtained from a man between 18 and 29 years old in good health. Both conserved end residues are part of each CDR3. The D gene is left open where the match is weak. Expanded clones are given a class, and other clones once, few, many or no size at all.

d_call	v_call	j_call	clone_size	cdr3_aa	cdr3_nt
-	TRBV10-2	TRBJ2-3	-	CASSETSTDTQYF	TGCGCCAGCAGTGAGACTAGCACAGATACGCAGTATTTT
TRBD1	TRBV7-6	TRBJ1-3	-	CASSWQGGPGNTIYF	TGTGCCAGCAGCTGGCAGGGGGGCCCTGGAAACACCATATATTTT
-	TRBV7-2	TRBJ2-7	-	CASSSTPGTGYEQYF	TGTGCCAGCAGCTCAACTCCCGGGACTGGCTACGAGCAGTACTTC
TRBD1	TRBV28	TRBJ1-6	many	CASLPGGNSPLHF	TGTGCCAGCCTGCCAGGGGGCAATTCACCCCTCCACTTT
-	TRBV7-3	TRBJ2-7	-	CASSPDRRGYEQYF	TGCGCCAGCAGCCCAGATCGTCGGGGGTACGAGCAGTACTTC
-	TRBV7-9	TRBJ1-1	once	CASSQLLESGGTEAFF	TGTGCCAGCAGCCAGCTCCTCGAGTCGGGGGGCACTGAAGCTTTCTTT
TRBD1	TRBV5-1	TRBJ1-2	-	CASSPGQGAVYGYTF	TGCGCCAGCAGCCCCGGACAGGGGGCTGTCTATGGCTACACCTTC
TRBD1	TRBV5-1	TRBJ2-7	-	CASSPITGGYEQYF	TGCGCCAGCAGCCCCATAACAGGGGGATACGAGCAGTACTTC
TRBD1	TRBV7-3	TRBJ2-7	-	CASSLTGTGTKQYF	TGTGCCAGCAGCTTAACGGGGACAGGGACTAAGCAGTACTTC
-	TRBV18	TRBJ1-1	-	CASSPDGGRTEAFF	TGTGCCAGCTCACCAGACGGGGGGAGGACTGAAGCTTTCTTT
-	TRBV28	TRBJ1-1	-	CAGKSLGGVETEAFF	TGTGCCGGCAAGTCCCTGGGAGGAGTTGAAACTGAAGCTTTCTTT
TRBD1	TRBV7-9	TRBJ2-3	-	CASTTGTGSTDTQYF	TGTGCCAGCACCACCGGGACAGGTAGCACAGATACGCAGTATTTT
-	TRBV7-2	TRBJ2-2	-	CASSLMRGGELFF	TGTGCCAGCAGCCTAATGCGTGGCGGGGAGCTGTTTTTT
-	TRBV27	TRBJ1-2	-	CASMDKRYGYTF	TGTGCCAGCATGGACAAGAGGTATGGCTACACCTTC
-	TRBV18	TRBJ2-1	-	CASSPPAEGASNEQFF	TGTGCCAGCTCACCACCGGCGGAGGGGGCATCGAATGAGCAGTTCTTC
TRBD1	TRBV25-1	TRBJ1-2	-	CASGRTGEDYGYTF	TGTGCCAGCGGACGGACAGGGGAGGACTATGGCTACACCTTC
-	TRBV5-1	TRBJ1-1	few	CASRPTGSGFLGFF	TGCGCCAGCAGACCTACCGGGTCAGGGTTTCTTGGTTTCTTT
-	TRBV7-3	TRBJ2-6	-	CASSQIPVHSGANVLTF	TGTGCCAGCAGCCAGATTCCCGTACACTCTGGGGCCAACGTCCTGACTTTC
-	TRBV7-2	TRBJ1-3	-	CASGGRSGNTIYF	TGTGCCAGTGGCGGTCGCTCTGGAAACACCATATATTTT
TRBD1	TRBV18	TRBJ1-5	-	CASSAGTARPQHF	TGTGCCAGCTCAGCCGGGACAGCGCGACCCCAGCATTTT
TRBD1	TRBV5-1	TRBJ2-1	-	CASSATADRVQGEQFF	TGCGCCAGCAGCGCTACGGCGGACAGGGTACAAGGTGAGCAGTTCTTC
-	TRBV15	TRBJ2-7	-	CATSRDPPGGQHLWNEQYF	TGTGCCACCAGCAGAGATCCCCCCGGGGGGCAGCACTTGTGGAACGAGCAGTACTTC
TRBD1	TRBV9	TRBJ2-5	-	CASSVTGTGKETQYF	TGTGCCAGCAGCGTCACCGGGACAGGGAAAGAGACCCAGTACTTC
-	TRBV30	TRBJ1-2	-	CAWSVSGSYGYTF	TGTGCCTGGAGTGTATCAGGGTCCTATGGCTACACCTTC
-	TRBV5-4	TRBJ1-2	-	CASSLAAGAAEYGYTF	TGTGCCAGCAGCTTGGCCGCGGGGGCCGCAGAATATGGCTACACCTTC
-	TRBV4-2	TRBJ2-2	-	CASSQRRYTGELFF	TGTGCCAGCAGCCAAAGACGCTACACCGGGGAGCTGTTTTTT
TRBD1	TRBV7-9	TRBJ1-6	few	CASSFKTGHNSPLHF	TGTGCCAGCAGCTTCAAGACAGGGCATAATTCACCCCTCCACTTT
-	TRBV7-9	TRBJ1-6	-	CASSFPGTSPLHF	TGTGCCAGCAGCTTCCCAGGGACTTCACCCCTCCACTTT
-	TRBV25-1	TRBJ1-6	many	CASSEGFGSPLHF	TGTGCCAGCAGTGAAGGTTTTGGGTCACCCCTCCACTTT
TRBD1	TRBV19	TRBJ1-5	-	CASNQGVGNQPQHF	TGTGCCAGCAATCAGGGGGTCGGCAATCAGCCCCAGCATTTT
TRBD1	TRBV7-6	TRBJ1-1	-	CASSRDRVSTEAFF	TGTGCCAGCAGCCGGGACAGGGTTTCGACTGAAGCTTTCTTT
-	TRBV6-1	TRBJ1-5	few	CASSEVGGPQPQHF	TGTGCCAGCAGTGAAGTCGGGGGCCCTCAGCCCCAGCATTTT
TRBD1	TRBV2	TRBJ2-6	-	CASSETGGAGANVLTF	TGTGCCAGCAGTGAAACAGGGGGCGCTGGGGCCAACGTCCTGACTTTC
-	TRBV6-5	TRBJ1-6	-	CASRDSNSPLHF	TGTGCCAGCAGGGACAGTAATTCACCCCTCCACTTT
TRBD2	TRBV10-2	TRBJ2-7	-	CASSRTSGGFYEQYF	TGCGCCAGCAGTAGGACTAGCGGGGGTTTCTACGAGCAGTACTTC
-	TRBV29-1	TRBJ2-7	-	CSVCVAYEQYF	TGCAGCGTTTGCGTAGCCTACGAGCAGTACTTC
-	TRBV9	TRBJ2-3	-	CASSGPRQTDTQYF	TGTGCCAGCAGCGGACCTAGACAGACAGATACGCAGTATTTT
-	TRBV5-6	TRBJ1-4	-	CASSPRLRGEKLFF	TGTGCCAGCAGCCCCCGCCTCCGGGGTGAAAAACTGTTTTTT
-	TRBV5-6	TRBJ2-7	once	CASSPPPGVHEQYF	TGTGCCAGCAGCCCCCCCCCTGGGGTCCACGAGCAGTACTTC
TRBD1	TRBV7-9	TRBJ1-2	-	CASSSGQGELDGYTF	TGTGCCAGCAGCTCGGGACAGGGTGAATTGGATGGCTACACCTTC
-	TRBV18	TRBJ1-3	-	CASSPPGGNTIYF	TGTGCCAGCTCACCCCCAGGGGGAAACACCATATATTTT
TRBD2	TRBV29-1	TRBJ2-3	-	CSVSGGADGDTQYF	TGCAGCGTCAGCGGGGGGGCCGATGGAGATACGCAGTATTTT
-	TRBV25-1	TRBJ1-2	once	CARGQGLGPNYGYTF	TGTGCCAGGGGGCAGGGCCTTGGCCCTAACTATGGCTACACCTTC
-	TRBV28	TRBJ1-5	few	CASSWREKRRPQHF	TGTGCCAGCAGTTGGAGGGAGAAAAGGAGGCCCCAGCATTTT
-	TRBV12-5	TRBJ2-3	once	CASGLKVDTQYF	TGTGCTAGTGGTTTGAAGGTAGATACGCAGTATTTT
-	TRBV2	TRBJ1-1	few	CASKRNTEAFF	TGTGCCAGCAAAAGGAACACTGAAGCTTTCTTT
-	TRBV4-1	TRBJ1-2	-	CASSQDPAGNYGYTF	TGCGCCAGCAGCCAAGATCCCGCCGGGAACTATGGCTACACCTTC
TRBD1	TRBV11-2	TRBJ1-4	-	CASSLKTGAPEKLFF	TGTGCCAGCAGCCTTAAGACAGGGGCCCCTGAAAAACTGTTTTTT
TRBD2	TRBV9	TRBJ2-5	-	CASSVGVGSSGGRVQYF	TGTGCCAGCAGCGTAGGTGTAGGGTCTAGCGGGGGCAGGGTCCAGTACTTC
TRBD1	TRBV6-5	TRBJ2-2	-	CASGTGFTGELFF	TGTGCCTCCGGGACAGGGTTCACCGGGGAGCTGTTTTTT
-	TRBV18	TRBJ1-1	-	CASSPTQGRAEAFF	TGTGCCAGCTCACCAACTCAGGGCCGGGCTGAAGCTTTCTTT
TRBD1	TRBV5-4	TRBJ1-2	-	CASSGGQGQIYGYTF	TGTGCCAGCAGCGGGGGTCAGGGACAGATCTATGGCTACACCTTC
-	TRBV7-9	TRBJ2-2	-	CASTLLLMNGELFF	TGTGCCAGCACCCTCCTTTTAATGAACGGGGAGCTGTTTTTT
-	TRBV28	TRBJ2-7	-	CASREGGAYEQYF	TGTGCCAGCAGGGAAGGGGGGGCCTACGAGCAGTACTTC
TRBD2	TRBV5-1	TRBJ2-7	-	CANYSGSPSYEQYF	TGCGCAAACTATAGCGGGAGTCCCTCCTACGAGCAGTACTTC